This entry lists 26 T cell receptor beta chains sequenced from one sample in a study of blood T cells in healthy people across ages. A second PCR, run for about 6 to 11 cycles, used a sample-barcoded 5' primer plus a J-beta primer mix. TCRdb used MiXCR to reprocess the 5' RACE reads, holding one entry per CDR3 protein. The sample contains about 1.5 million distinct CDR3 sequences, approximately 40% of which appear only once. The sample comprised blood. Receptors originate from a woman aged 18-29 years in good health.

The gene calls are TRBV9 and TRBJ2-1, with TRBD2 matching over 7 bases. The CDR3 extends over 18 amino acids. V dropped 0 bases and J dropped 0; count of bases not matched to a gene: 9. Germline CDR1 is SGDLS and CDR2 is YYNGEE. CDR3 DNA: TGTGCCAGCAGCGTAGAATTGGGGGGGGTCGGCTCCTACAATGAGCAGTTCTTC. Translated, it gives CASSVELGGVGSYNEQFF.

This clonotype came up a few times. This rearrangement joins TRBV4-1 to TRBJ2-7; D may match TRBD1 or TRBD2 (5 bases each). CDR1 is MGHRA, CDR2 YSYEKL, per germline. Trimming removed 4 bases at V and 4 bases at J, with 14 bases between. CDR3 length: 14 residues. In nucleotides, the CDR3 is TGCGCCAGCAGCCCCAGGGACGGGGAATACGAGCAGTACTTC. Translating gives CASSPRDGEYEQYF.

The CDR3 loop reads CSARTLGQGTTQYF. The DNA for the CDR3 is TGCAGTGCTAGAACTCTCGGACAGGGGACGACCCAGTACTTC. The chain couples TRBV20-1 to TRBJ2-5, with 9 bases identical to TRBD1. The germline V gene encodes CDR1 DFQATT and CDR2 SNEGSKA (reference sequence). Germline trimming cut 2 bases from V and 7 bases from J; bases unmatched to any gene: 8. The CDR3 runs to 14 residues.

The chain uses TRBV9 and TRBJ1-4; D is unclear. The CDR3 runs 14 residues. Germline CDR1 reads SGDLS; CDR2 reads YYNGEE. Trimming took 3 bases from V and 5 from J, leaving 11 bases between them. The DNA of the CDR3 is TGTGCCAGCAGCGACGGGCCCCTGAATGAAAAACTGTTTTTT. Translation gives CASSDGPLNEKLFF.

CDR3 in amino acids: CASGLYSGNTIYF. The CDR3 region has the DNA TGTGCCAGCGGCCTCTACTCTGGAAACACCATATATTTT. The chain employs TRBV2 and TRBJ1-3; D not certain. This CDR3 region has 13 residues. Germline lookup yields CDR1 SNHLY and CDR2 FYNNEI. Trimming took 8 bases from V and 0 from J, leaving 8 bases between them. Looking up the rest from reference TRBV2 and TRBJ1-3 gives the full variable domain: EPEVTQTPSHQVTQMGQEVILRCVPISNHLYFYWYRQILGQKVEFLVSFYNNEISEKSEIFDDQFSVERPDGSNFTLKIRSTKLEDSAMYFCASGLYSGNTIYFGEGSWLTVV.

The CDR3 coding sequence is TGCAGCGTTGAAGAGCAGGGGAGAAAACTGTTTTTT. Protein product: CSVEEQGRKLFF. This chain uses TRBV29-1 with TRBJ1-4; D might be TRBD1 (6 bases). Germline lookup yields CDR1 SQVTM and CDR2 ANQGSEA. The CDR3 has 12 amino acids. Trimming stripped 0 bases from V and 10 bases from J, with 9 bases between.

V gene TRBV20-1 combines with J gene TRBJ1-5, with D possibly being TRBD1 (5 bases). Germline CDR1 is DFQATT and CDR2 is SNEGSKA (reference sequence). With 3 bases removed from V and 1 base from J, the gap between germline ends came to 7 bases. The CDR3 runs 13 residues. For the CDR3, the DNA is TGCAGTGCTAGCCCAGGGAGCAATCAGCCCCAGCATTTT. Protein: CSASPGSNQPQHF.

This chain links TRBV12-3 or TRBV12-4 with TRBJ1-2; TRBD1 agrees at 7 bases. The ends lost 6 bases at V and 8 bases at J; junction bases unmatched: 9. This CDR3 is 13 amino acids long. The DNA for the CDR3 is TGTGCCAGCAGCCATAGACAGGGACGGGGCTACACCTTC. This sequence encodes CASSHRQGRGYTF.

In this sample, this clonotype turned up a few times. V usage is TRBV24-1 and J usage is TRBJ2-5; D may be TRBD2 (5 bases). V lost 7 bases to trimming and J lost 5 bases, with 16 bases between them. The CDR3 loop spans 14 amino acids. The V gene's germline CDR1 is KGHDR and CDR2 SFDVKD. The CDR3 reads CATSSSQEWETQYF. The DNA of the CDR3 is TGTGCCACCAGCTCTAGCCAAGAGTGGGAGACCCAGTACTTC.

The table lists this clonotype with a few counts. J is TRBJ2-7 and V is TRBV9; D perhaps matches TRBD2 (6 bases). The CDR3 length is 13 residues. Germline CDR1 reads SGDLS; CDR2 reads YYNGEE. V lost 9 bases and J lost 0, with 13 bases in between. In DNA form, the CDR3 reads TGTGCCACAGCGGGCTTAAGCTCCTACGAGCAGTACTTC. It yields the protein CATAGLSSYEQYF.

The genes are TRBV30 and TRBJ2-3; either TRBD1 or TRBD2 may fit D (5 bases each). The CDR3 totals 16 residues. V lost 5 bases and J lost 5, with 23 bases in between. Germline V gene sequence: CDR1 GTSNPN, CDR2 SVGIG (reference sequence). In nucleotides, the CDR3 is TGTGCCTGGGGTTACTGGGGACGCAAGCGAAAAGATACGCAGTATTTT. Protein: CAWGYWGRKRKDTQYF.

This clonotype has a handful of counts. The chain couples TRBV7-9 to TRBJ2-1; possibly TRBD1 or TRBD2 for D (5 bases each). V was pared by 1 base and J by 14 bases, with 12 bases between. The CDR3 extends over 12 amino acids. Germline CDR1 and CDR2: SEHNR and FQNEAQ (reference sequence). CDR3 coding DNA: TGTGCCAGCAGCTTAGGGACAAAGGGAGAGTTCTTC. Its translation: CASSLGTKGEFF. Looking up the rest from reference TRBV7-9 and TRBJ2-1 gives the full variable domain: DTGVSQNPRHKITKRGQNVTFRCDPISEHNRLYWYRQTLGQGPEFLTYFQNEAQLEKSRLLSDRFSAERPKGSFSTLEIQRTEQGDSAMYLCASSLGTKGEFFGPGTRLTVL.

The V and J genes are TRBV6-1 and TRBJ2-1; D is perhaps TRBD1 (5 bases). The length of the CDR3 is 17 residues. Trimming removed 7 bases from V and 2 bases from J, with 21 bases in between. Per the germline V gene, CDR1 is MNHNS and CDR2 is SASEGT. DNA for the CDR3: TGTGCCAGCAACCTAGGGGCCTACATAACAACCTACAATGAGCAGTTCTTC. It codes for CASNLGAYITTYNEQFF.

Only a few counts were recorded for this clonotype. The chain couples TRBV10-3 to TRBJ2-1; 11 positions match TRBD1. V was clipped by 0 bases and J by 6 bases; unmatched bases: 10. The CDR3 extends over 18 amino acids. The germline gives CDR1 ENHRY, CDR2 SYGVKD. The CDR3 loop is CAISESDLPGTGGNEQFF. The CDR3 DNA reads as TGTGCCATCAGTGAGTCCGACCTTCCGGGGACAGGGGGCAATGAGCAGTTCTTC.

This chain connects TRBV5-1 to TRBJ1-1, with D maybe TRBD1 (5 bases). In germline, CDR1 is SGHRS, CDR2 YFSETQ. This CDR3 spans 14 amino acids. Trimming removed 0 bases at V and 6 bases at J, with 12 bases between. The CDR3 protein is CASSLGGSEAEAFF. Here the CDR3 DNA reads TGCGCCAGCAGCTTGGGGGGGAGTGAAGCTGAAGCTTTCTTT. Filled out from reference TRBV5-1 and TRBJ1-1, the complete variable domain reads KAGVTQTPRYLIKTRGQQVTLSCSPISGHRSVSWYQQTPGQGLQFLFEYFSETQRNKGNFPGRFSGRQFSNSRSEMNVSTLELGDSALYLCASSLGGSEAEAFFGQGTRLTVV.

The table lists this clonotype with a few counts. V usage is TRBV6-4 and J usage is TRBJ2-7; maybe TRBD2 (6 bases). Trimming pared 4 bases from V and 1 base from J, leaving 11 bases between. The CDR3 is 14 residues long. Germline V lookup: CDR1 MRHNA, CDR2 SNTAGT. This CDR3 is CASSVSSASYEQYF. The CDR3 DNA sequence: TGTGCCAGCAGTGTTTCTAGCGCTTCCTACGAGCAGTACTTC.

This sequence joins TRBV2 and TRBJ2-5; tentative D call: TRBD2 (5 bases). Germline assignment: CDR1 SNHLY and CDR2 FYNNEI. CDR3 length equals 15 residues. V was cut by 3 bases and J by 2 bases, with 13 bases left in between. CDR3 amino acids: CASSDGVRGQETQYF. CDR3 DNA sequence: TGTGCCAGCAGTGATGGAGTCCGGGGACAAGAGACCCAGTACTTC. Together with reference TRBV2 and TRBJ2-5, the CDR3 gives the full variable domain: EPEVTQTPSHQVTQMGQEVILRCVPISNHLYFYWYRQILGQKVEFLVSFYNNEISEKSEIFDDQFSVERPDGSNFTLKIRSTKLEDSAMYFCASSDGVRGQETQYFGPGTRLLVL.

This clonotype was detected ten times or more. V is TRBV20-1 and J is TRBJ1-2, with a tentative D call TRBD1 (6 bases). This CDR3 is built from 13 residues. Germline V gene sequence: CDR1 DFQATT, CDR2 SNEGSKA (reference sequence). The germline V and J ends were trimmed by 4 bases and 8 bases, with 17 bases remaining between them. CDR3 sequence reads: CSAKAGGGLGYTF. The DNA of the CDR3 is TGCAGTGCTAAAGCAGGAGGGGGGCTAGGCTACACCTTC.

The chain uses TRBV6-1 and TRBJ1-5; tentative D call: TRBD1 (6 bases). The CDR3 length is 14 residues. V was shortened by 5 bases and J by 4 bases, with 12 bases between the two germline ends. Germline V lookup: CDR1 MNHNS, CDR2 SASEGT. The CDR3 protein is CASSTGIGNQPQHF. CDR3 DNA: TGTGCCAGCAGTACAGGGATTGGGAATCAGCCCCAGCATTTT.

This chain links TRBV10-3 with TRBJ1-1, with D possibly matching TRBD1 (6 bases). The V and J ends lost 8 bases and 5 bases respectively, with 18 bases between them. CDR3 size: 14 residues. Per germline, CDR1 ENHRY and CDR2 SYGVKD. CDR3 DNA: TGTGCCATCGGGTTAGAGGGGGTGAGGACTGAAGCTTTCTTT. Its translation: CAIGLEGVRTEAFF.

This clonotype was counted once. This chain links TRBV20-1 with TRBJ1-1; D not certain. This CDR3 is 14 amino acids long. Trimming shortened V by 2 bases and J by 3 bases, and 13 bases separated the two germline ends. Germline values: CDR1 DFQATT, CDR2 SNEGSKA (reference sequence). For the CDR3, the DNA is TGCAGTGCTAGACCGGATCTCAGCTACACTGAAGCTTTCTTT. Its protein is CSARPDLSYTEAFF.

This clonotype was picked up a small number of times. The chain has TRBV3-1 and TRBJ2-5; TRBD2 agrees at 8 bases. This CDR3 is 16 amino acids long. In germline, CDR1 is LGHDT, CDR2 YNNKEL (reference sequence). The junction had 6 bases not matched to a gene; V was cut back by 0 bases and J by 3 bases. The CDR3 sequence is CASSQELAAFKETQYF. For the CDR3, the DNA is TGTGCCAGCAGCCAAGAACTAGCGGCCTTCAAAGAGACCCAGTACTTC.

This clonotype was seen a few times. The genes are TRBV4-2 and TRBJ2-1, with 11 bases lining up with TRBD2. This CDR3 region has 16 residues. The germline V gene has CDR1 LGHNA and CDR2 YNFKEQ. Trimming at V came to 4 bases and at J to 4 bases, leaving 6 bases not matched to a gene. The CDR3 is CASSLQTSGNYNEQFF. In nucleotides, the CDR3 is TGTGCCAGCAGCCTCCAGACTAGCGGGAATTACAATGAGCAGTTCTTC.

DNA of the CDR3: TGTGCCAGCAGTTACACGCTAGCGGGAGGTCACAATGAGCAGTACTTC. This translates into CASSYTLAGGHNEQYF. The chain has TRBV6-6 and TRBJ2-5, with 11 bases matching TRBD2. This CDR3 is 16 amino acids long. V shed 2 bases and J 11 bases; nucleotides not matched to a gene: 13. Germline CDR1 is MNHNY and CDR2 is SVGAGI (reference sequence).

In its sample, this clonotype was seen a few times. The V call is TRBV12-3 or TRBV12-4, the J call TRBJ2-5; 7 bases match TRBD1. The CDR3 contains 15 residues. The junction had 7 bases not matched to a gene; V was cut back by 6 bases and J by 0 bases. CDR3 sequence reads: CASRPGQLDQETQYF. DNA of the CDR3: TGTGCCAGCAGACCGGGACAGCTGGACCAAGAGACCCAGTACTTC.

J is TRBJ1-2 and V is TRBV19; D is unresolved. V lost 5 bases, J lost 4 bases, and 14 bases lay in between. The germline CDR1 and CDR2 sequences are LNHDA and SQIVND (reference sequence). The CDR3 has 14 residues. The CDR3 sequence is CASSPTRVSYGYTF. CDR3 sequence (DNA): TGTGCCAGTAGTCCCACTCGAGTGAGCTATGGCTACACCTTC.